This T cell receptor beta chain was obtained from a study of glioma-infiltrating T cells after dendritic cell vaccination. Specified time point: after dendritic cell vaccination, including at tumor progression/relapse. Blood PBMC samples: pre-vaccination, two weeks post third vaccination, and at tumor progression. After removal of 2 bases from V and 5 bases from J, the junction contained 4 bases not matched to a gene. Germline values: CDR1 SGHTA, CDR2 FQGTGA. The length of the CDR3 is 14 residues. The immunoSEQ assay amplified TCRB CDR3 from up to about 2 ug DNA. Libraries were prepared by immunoSEQ multiplex PCR; TCRdb keeps only in-frame clonotypes and omits some of them. The table has around 78,000 clones, around 84% seen once.

The receptor comes from a human donor with glioblastoma. The sample consisted of blood, taken after dendritic cell vaccination. The rearrangement links TRBV7-3 to TRBJ2-5; 8 bases agree with TRBD2. CDR3 nucleotide sequence: TGTGCCAGCAGCTTACGGGAGGGGTGGGAGACCCAGTACTTC. Residues: CASSLREGWETQYF.